The clone carrying this TCR beta chain was counted many times. TCRdb re-analysed the PCR reads in MiXCR, keeping a single row per CDR3 protein. The data contain about 640,000 distinct CDR3 sequences, 20% of them singletons. With V trimmed by 6 bases and J by 2 bases, 1 base remained unmatched. Germline V lookup: CDR1 MNHEY, CDR2 SVGEGT. The CDR3 runs to 14 residues. The data were obtained in a study of molecular identifiers for immune sequencing clone quantification. About the study: The replicates split RNA from around 18,000 or 91,000 naive CD8 cells five ways and sequenced four.

Naive CD8 T cells underwent sorting with the CD8+CD4-CCR7+CD45RA+ definition. This clonotype was sampled from a human donor in good health. Some libraries in this study had Jurkat cell RNA spiked in. The rearrangement uses TRBV6-2 or TRBV6-3 and TRBJ2-7, with 13 bases identical to TRBD2. Sequenced material: naive CD8+ T cells from blood, with Jurkat cell RNA spiked in. The subset here: FACS-sorted CD8+CD4-CCR7+CD45RA+ naive T cells. The CDR3 coding sequence is TGTGCCAGCAGCGGACTAGCGGGGGCCTACGAGCAGTACTTC. Translated, it gives CASSGLAGAYEQYF.